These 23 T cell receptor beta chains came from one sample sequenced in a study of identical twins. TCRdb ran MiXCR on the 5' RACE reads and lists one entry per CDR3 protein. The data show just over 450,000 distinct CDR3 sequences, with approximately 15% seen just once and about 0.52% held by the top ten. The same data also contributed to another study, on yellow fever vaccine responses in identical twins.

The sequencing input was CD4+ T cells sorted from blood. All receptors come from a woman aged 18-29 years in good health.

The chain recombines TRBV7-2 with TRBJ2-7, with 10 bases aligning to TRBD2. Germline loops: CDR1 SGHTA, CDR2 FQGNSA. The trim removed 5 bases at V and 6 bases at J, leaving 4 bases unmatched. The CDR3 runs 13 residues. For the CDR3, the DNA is TGTGCCAGCAGCGCGGGACTAGCGAGCGAGCAGTACTTC. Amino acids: CASSAGLASEQYF. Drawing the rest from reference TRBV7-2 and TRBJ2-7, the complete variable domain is GAGVSQSPSNKVTEKGKDVELRCDPISGHTALYWYRQSLGQGLEFLIYFQGNSAPDKSGLPSDRFSAERTGGSVSTLTIQRTQQEDSAVYLCASSAGLASEQYFGPGTRLTVT.

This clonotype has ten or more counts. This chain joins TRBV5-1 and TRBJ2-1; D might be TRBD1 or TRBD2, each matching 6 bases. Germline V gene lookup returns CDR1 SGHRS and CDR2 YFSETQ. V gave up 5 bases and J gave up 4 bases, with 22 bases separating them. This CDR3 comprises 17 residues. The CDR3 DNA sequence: TGCGCCAGCAGATTGTTCTTGCCGGGGGCAAGTTACAATGAGCAGTTCTTC. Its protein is CASRLFLPGASYNEQFF.

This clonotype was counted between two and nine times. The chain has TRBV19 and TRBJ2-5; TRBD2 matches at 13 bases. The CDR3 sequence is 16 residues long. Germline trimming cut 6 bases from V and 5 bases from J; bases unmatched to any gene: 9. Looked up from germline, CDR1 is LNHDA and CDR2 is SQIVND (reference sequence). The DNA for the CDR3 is TGTGCCAGTAGCAGACTAGCGGGAGGCCTTAGTGAGACCCAGTACTTC. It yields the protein CASSRLAGGLSETQYF. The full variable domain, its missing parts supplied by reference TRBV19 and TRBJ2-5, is DGGITQSPKYLFRKEGQNVTLSCEQNLNHDAMYWYRQDPGQGLRLIYYSQIVNDFQKGDIAEGYSVSREKKESFPLTVTSAQKNPTAFYLCASSRLAGGLSETQYFGPGTRLLVL.

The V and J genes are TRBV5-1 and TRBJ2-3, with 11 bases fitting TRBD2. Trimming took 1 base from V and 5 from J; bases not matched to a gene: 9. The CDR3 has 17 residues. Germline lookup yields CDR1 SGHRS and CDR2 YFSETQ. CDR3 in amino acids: CASSLTRGLAVRDTQYF. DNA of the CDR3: TGCGCCAGCAGCTTGACGAGGGGACTAGCGGTACGAGATACGCAGTATTTT.

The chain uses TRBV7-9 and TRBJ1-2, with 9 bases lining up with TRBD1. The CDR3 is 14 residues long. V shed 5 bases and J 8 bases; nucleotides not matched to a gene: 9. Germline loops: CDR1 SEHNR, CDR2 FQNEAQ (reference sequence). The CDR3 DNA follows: TGTGCCAGCAGCGCCACAGGGGGCGCGATCGGCTACACCTTC. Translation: CASSATGGAIGYTF.

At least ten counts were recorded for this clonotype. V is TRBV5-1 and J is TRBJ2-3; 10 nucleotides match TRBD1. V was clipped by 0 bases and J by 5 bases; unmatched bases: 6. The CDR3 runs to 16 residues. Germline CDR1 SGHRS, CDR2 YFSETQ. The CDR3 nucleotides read TGCGCCAGCAGCTTGGCCCGAGACAGGGGGCAAGATACGCAGTATTTT. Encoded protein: CASSLARDRGQDTQYF.

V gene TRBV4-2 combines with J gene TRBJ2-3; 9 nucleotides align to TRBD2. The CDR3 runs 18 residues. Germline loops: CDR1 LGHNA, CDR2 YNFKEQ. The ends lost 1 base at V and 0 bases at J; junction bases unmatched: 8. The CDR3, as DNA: TGTGCCAGCAGCCAAGGGGTTAGCGGGGGTCCTAGCACAGATACGCAGTATTTT. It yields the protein CASSQGVSGGPSTDTQYF.

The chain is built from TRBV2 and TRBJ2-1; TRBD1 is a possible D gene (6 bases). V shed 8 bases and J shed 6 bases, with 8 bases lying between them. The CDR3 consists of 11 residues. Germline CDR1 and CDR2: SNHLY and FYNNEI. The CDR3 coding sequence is TGTGCCAGCGAACAGGGCAATGAGCAGTTCTTC. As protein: CASEQGNEQFF.

Written as DNA, the CDR3 is TGTGCCAGCAGCAGTCCCGGGACTAGCGCAGATACGCAGTATTTT. This gives the protein CASSSPGTSADTQYF. The V gene is TRBV11-3, the J gene TRBJ2-3; 10 nucleotides line up with TRBD2. The CDR3 is 15 amino acids. The germline V gene encodes CDR1 SGHNT and CDR2 YENEEA. The junction had 6 bases not matched to a gene; V was cut back by 5 bases and J by 4 bases. The variable domain in full, completed from reference TRBV11-3 and TRBJ2-3, reads EAGVVQSPRYKIIEKKQPVAFWCNPISGHNTLYWYLQNLGQGPELLIRYENEEAVDDSQLPKDRFSAERLKGVDSTLKIQPAELGDSAVYLCASSSPGTSADTQYFGPGTRLTVL.

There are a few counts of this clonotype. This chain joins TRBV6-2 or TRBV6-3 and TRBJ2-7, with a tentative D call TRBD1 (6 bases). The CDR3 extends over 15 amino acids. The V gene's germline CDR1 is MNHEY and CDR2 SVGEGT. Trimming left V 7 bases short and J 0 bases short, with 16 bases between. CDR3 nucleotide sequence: TGTGCCAGCACCACGGTACAGGGCAACTCCTACGAGCAGTACTTC. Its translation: CASTTVQGNSYEQYF.

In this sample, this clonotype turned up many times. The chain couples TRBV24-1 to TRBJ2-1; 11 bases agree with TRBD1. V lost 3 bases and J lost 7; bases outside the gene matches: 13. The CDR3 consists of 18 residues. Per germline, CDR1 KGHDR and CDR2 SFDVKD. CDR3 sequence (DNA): TGTGCCACCAGTGATGTCAAACTGTCCCGGGACAGGGGGAATGAGCAGTTCTTC. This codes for CATSDVKLSRDRGNEQFF.

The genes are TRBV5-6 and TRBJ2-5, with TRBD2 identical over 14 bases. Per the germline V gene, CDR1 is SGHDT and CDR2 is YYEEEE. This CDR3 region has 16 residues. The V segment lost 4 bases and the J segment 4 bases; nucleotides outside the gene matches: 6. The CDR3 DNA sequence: TGTGCCAGCAGCCCTCGGACTAGCGGGGGGTCAGAGACCCAGTACTTC. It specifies CASSPRTSGGSETQYF.

CDR3 sequence reads: CASSDPQGGGPGQFF. The CDR3 DNA reads as TGTGCCAGCAGTGACCCACAGGGGGGGGGACCCGGACAGTTCTTC. This chain uses TRBV25-1 with TRBJ2-1; the D gene is possibly TRBD1 (8 bases). This CDR3 comprises 15 residues. Trimming stripped 3 bases from V and 13 bases from J, with 22 bases between. Germline V CDR1 and CDR2: MGHDK, SYGVNS.

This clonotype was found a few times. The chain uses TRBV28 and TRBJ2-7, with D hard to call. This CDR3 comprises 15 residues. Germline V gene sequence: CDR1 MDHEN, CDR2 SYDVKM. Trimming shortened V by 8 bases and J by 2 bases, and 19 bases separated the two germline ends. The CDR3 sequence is CASSNEAGPAYEQYF. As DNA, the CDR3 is TGTGCCAGCTCGAACGAGGCAGGACCAGCCTACGAGCAGTACTTC.

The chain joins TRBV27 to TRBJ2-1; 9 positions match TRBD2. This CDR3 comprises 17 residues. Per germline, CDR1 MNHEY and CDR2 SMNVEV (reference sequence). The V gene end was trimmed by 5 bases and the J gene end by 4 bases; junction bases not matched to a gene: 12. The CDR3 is CASSIQLGTSRYNEQFF. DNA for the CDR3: TGTGCCAGCAGTATACAGCTTGGGACTAGCCGATACAATGAGCAGTTCTTC.

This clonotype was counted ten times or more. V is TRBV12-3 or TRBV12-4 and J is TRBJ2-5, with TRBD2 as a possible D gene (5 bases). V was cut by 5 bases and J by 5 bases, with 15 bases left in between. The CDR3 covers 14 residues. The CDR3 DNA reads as TGTGCCAGCAGTAAAACCGAGGGCCGGGAGACCCAGTACTTC. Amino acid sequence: CASSKTEGRETQYF.

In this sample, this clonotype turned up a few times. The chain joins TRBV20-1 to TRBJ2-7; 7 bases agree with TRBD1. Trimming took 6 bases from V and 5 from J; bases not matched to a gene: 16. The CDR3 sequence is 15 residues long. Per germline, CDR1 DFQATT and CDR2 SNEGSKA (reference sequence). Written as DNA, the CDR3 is TGCAGTGCCCAACCCGGGACAGCGGTGGAGGACGAGCAGTACTTC. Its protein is CSAQPGTAVEDEQYF.

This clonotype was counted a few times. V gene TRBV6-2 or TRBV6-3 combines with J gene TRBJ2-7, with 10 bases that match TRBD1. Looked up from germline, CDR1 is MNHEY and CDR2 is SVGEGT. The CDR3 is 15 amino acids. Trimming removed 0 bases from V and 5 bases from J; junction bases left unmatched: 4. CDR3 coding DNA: TGTGCCAGCAGTTACTCAGGGACAGGGGCTCACGAGCAGTACTTC. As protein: CASSYSGTGAHEQYF.

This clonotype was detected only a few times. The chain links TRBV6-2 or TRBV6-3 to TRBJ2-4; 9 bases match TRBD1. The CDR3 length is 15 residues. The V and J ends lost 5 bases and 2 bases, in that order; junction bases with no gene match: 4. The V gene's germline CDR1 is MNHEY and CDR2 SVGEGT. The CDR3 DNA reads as TGTGCCAGCAGTAAACAGGGGGCGACCAAAAACATTCAGTACTTC. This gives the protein CASSKQGATKNIQYF.

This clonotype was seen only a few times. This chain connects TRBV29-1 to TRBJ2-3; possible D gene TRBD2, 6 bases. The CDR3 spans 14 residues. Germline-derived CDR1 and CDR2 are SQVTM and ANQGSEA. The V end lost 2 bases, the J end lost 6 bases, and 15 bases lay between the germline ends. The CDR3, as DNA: TGCAGCGTTGAACCACCGGCGGGATGGGATACGCAGTATTTT. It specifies CSVEPPAGWDTQYF.

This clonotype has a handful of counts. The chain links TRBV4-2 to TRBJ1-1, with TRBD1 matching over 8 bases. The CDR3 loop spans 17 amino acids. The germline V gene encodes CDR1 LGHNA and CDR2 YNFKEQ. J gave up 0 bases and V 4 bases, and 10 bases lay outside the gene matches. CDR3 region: CASSRSGQGSLNTEAFF. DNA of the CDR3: TGTGCCAGCAGCCGATCTGGACAGGGCAGCCTGAACACTGAAGCTTTCTTT.

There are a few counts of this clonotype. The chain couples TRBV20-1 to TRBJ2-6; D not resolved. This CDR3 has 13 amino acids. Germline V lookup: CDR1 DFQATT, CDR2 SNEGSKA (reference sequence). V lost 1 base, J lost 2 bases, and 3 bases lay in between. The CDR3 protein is CSARVTGANVLTF. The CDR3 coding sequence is TGCAGTGCTAGAGTTACTGGGGCCAACGTCCTGACTTTC.

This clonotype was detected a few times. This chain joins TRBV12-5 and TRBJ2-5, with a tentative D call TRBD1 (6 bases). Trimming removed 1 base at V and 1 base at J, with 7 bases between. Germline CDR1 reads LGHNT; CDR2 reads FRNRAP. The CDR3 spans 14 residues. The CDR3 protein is CASGLGDIQETQYF. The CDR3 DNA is TGTGCTAGTGGTTTGGGGGACATCCAAGAGACCCAGTACTTC.